A single sample is the source of the 10 T cell receptor beta chains below, sequenced in a study of T cells in tuberculosis. Measured with immunoSEQ multiplex PCR; TCRdb has only the in-frame clones, and not every one. In the table there are about 31,000 clones, approximately 96% of which are singletons. The sequenced sample was PBMCs. The receptor set was obtained from a donor between 10 and 29 years old with latent tuberculosis or without tuberculosis infection.

The chain has TRBV2 and TRBJ1-1, with TRBD1 matching 9 bases. The CDR3 extends over 13 amino acids. Germline V gene data show CDR1 as SNHLY and CDR2 as FYNNEI. The V gene end was trimmed by 6 bases and the J gene end by 6 bases; junction bases not matched to a gene: 5. The CDR3 DNA sequence: TGTGCCAGCAGCGGGGACAGGGTGTCTGAAGCTTTCTTT. Translated, it gives CASSGDRVSEAFF. Drawing the rest from reference TRBV2 and TRBJ1-1, the complete variable domain is EPEVTQTPSHQVTQMGQEVILRCVPISNHLYFYWYRQILGQKVEFLVSFYNNEISEKSEIFDDQFSVERPDGSNFTLKIRSTKLEDSAMYFCASSGDRVSEAFFGQGTRLTVV.

The chain couples TRBV18 to TRBJ1-1, with a possible D match to TRBD1 (5 bases). This CDR3 region has 15 residues. V was shortened by 2 bases and J by 5 bases, with 15 bases between the two germline ends. CDR1 and CDR2 from the germline V gene are KGHSH and LQKENI. CDR3 in amino acids: CASSPGAGGLTEAFF. For the CDR3, the DNA is TGTGCCAGCTCACCAGGGGCCGGGGGACTGACTGAAGCTTTCTTT.

V gene TRBV19 combines with J gene TRBJ2-7; TRBD1 agrees at 8 bases. Germline CDR1 is LNHDA and CDR2 is SQIVND (reference sequence). This CDR3 has 14 residues. J lost 0 bases, V lost 8 bases, and 6 bases had no gene match. The CDR3: CASSRQGSSYEQYF. The CDR3 DNA reads as TGTGCCAGTTCGAGACAGGGGAGCTCCTACGAGCAGTACTTC.

The chain is built from TRBV15 and TRBJ1-1, with a possible D match to TRBD1 (6 bases). Per the germline V gene, CDR1 is LNHNV and CDR2 is YYDKDF (reference sequence). Trimming took off 8 bases at V and 1 base at J, with 11 bases between the two ends. The CDR3 is made up of 13 amino acids. In DNA form, the CDR3 reads TGTGCCACCGCATGGGGGCGGAACACTGAAGCTTTCTTT. Protein: CATAWGRNTEAFF.

The V and J genes are TRBV4-1 and TRBJ2-7; maybe TRBD2 (5 bases). Trimming took off 5 bases at V and 5 bases at J, with 19 bases between the two ends. The CDR3 length is 15 residues. Germline V gives CDR1 MGHRA, CDR2 YSYEKL. CDR3 nucleotides: TGCGCCAGCAGCGCAAGGGAGCAAGGGCCCCACGAGCAGTACTTC. Protein: CASSAREQGPHEQYF.

The genes are TRBV15 and TRBJ2-7, with TRBD1 as a possible D gene (5 bases). With 0 bases removed from V and 2 bases from J, the gap between germline ends came to 14 bases. The CDR3 is 16 amino acids. CDR1 and CDR2 from the germline V gene are LNHNV and YYDKDF (reference sequence). In DNA form, the CDR3 reads TGTGCCACCAGCAGAGATAGGGGTGGGTCCCCCTACGAGCAGTACTTC. Translation: CATSRDRGGSPYEQYF.

The V gene is TRBV6-1, the J gene TRBJ1-2; D is unclear. V shed 1 base and J shed 5 bases, with 14 bases lying between them. This CDR3 has 15 residues. Germline loops: CDR1 MNHNS, CDR2 SASEGT. The CDR3 DNA is TGTGCCAGCAGTGAAGAGTTGCAGATACCTTATGGCTACACCTTC. This gives the protein CASSEELQIPYGYTF.

This sequence joins TRBV30 and TRBJ1-2; 9 bases match TRBD1. V was pared by 5 bases and J by 8 bases, with 15 bases of the junction left unmatched. The CDR3 has 15 residues. CDR1 and CDR2 (germline): GTSNPN, SVGIG (reference sequence). CDR3 region: CAWGKGQGPVGGYTF. DNA for the CDR3: TGTGCCTGGGGTAAGGGACAGGGCCCCGTTGGAGGCTACACCTTC.

The CDR3 DNA reads as TGTGCCAGTTGGGGGGGGATGAACACTGAAGCTTTCTTT. This gives the protein CASWGGMNTEAFF. The rearrangement links TRBV18 to TRBJ1-1, with D tentatively TRBD1 (5 bases). V lost 9 bases and J lost 0, with 11 bases in between. This CDR3 contains 13 residues. Germline values: CDR1 KGHSH, CDR2 LQKENI.

The CDR3 DNA sequence: TGTGCCAGCAGCTTAGTCAGGGTTGGGGCCGGGGAGCTGTTTTTT. Its translation is CASSLVRVGAGELFF. V is TRBV7-8 and J is TRBJ2-2; weak D call: TRBD1 (5 bases). In germline, CDR1 is SGHVS, CDR2 FQNEAQ. This CDR3 spans 15 amino acids. V lost 1 base and J 6 bases, leaving 12 bases between the germline ends.